This TCR beta chain is drawn from a study of post-analysis software for immune sequencing data. Study results and limitations: Those with multiple sclerosis, the patient group, showed significantly lower normalized Chao1 diversity than controls. In patients, a few TRBV segments were more frequent than in controls, with TRBV5-6, TRBV5-1 and TRBV20-1 among them.

The authors incorporated unique molecular identifiers into the TCR beta cDNA libraries. TCRdb reanalysed the PCR reads using MiXCR and keeps one entry per CDR3 protein. Of hundreds of thousands of distinct CDR3 sequences listed, around 27% are singletons. Germline CDR1 is MDHEN and CDR2 is SYDVKM. This CDR3 has 19 residues. About this clonotype: Its antigen is not identified. An end of the junction differs from the germline gene, which may be a read error.

The source of this sequence is a girl under 18 with multiple sclerosis. V and J are TRBV28 and TRBJ1-5; TRBD1 matches at 9 bases. The sequenced sample was blood. CDR3 residues: CASRFTGTGLKMLNQPQHF. Here the CDR3 DNA reads TGCGCCAGCAGATTCACCGGGACAGGGCTCAAGATGTTAAATCAGCCCCAGCATTTT.